The 2 T cell receptor beta chains presented below share a single source sample, sequenced in a study of cytomegalovirus exposure and HLA in healthy donors. The protocol was immunoSEQ multiplex PCR, while the TCRdb copy is restricted to in-frame clones and leaves out a portion. This table holds about 56,000 clones, 90% to 96% found once. Sample: PBMCs. These receptors all stem from a woman under 30 in good health and CMV-seronegative.

This chain joins TRBV19 and TRBJ1-1; unclear D gene. V was trimmed by 1 base and J by 7 bases, leaving 10 bases between them. This CDR3 has 13 amino acids. Germline CDR1 is LNHDA and CDR2 is SQIVND (reference sequence). In DNA, the CDR3 is TGTGCCAGTAGTATAGGAGGGCAGGATGAAGCTTTCTTT. Protein sequence: CASSIGGQDEAFF.

As for this clone: Its ends do not fully match the called genes, so a read error is possible. The V gene is TRBV7-9, the J gene TRBJ2-5; D possibly corresponds to TRBD2 (7 bases). Germline V gene lookup returns CDR1 SEHNR and CDR2 FQNEAQ (reference sequence). The CDR3 runs to 14 residues. CDR3 in amino acids: CASSHGGLQKTQYF. CDR3 coding DNA: TGTGCCAGCAGCCACGGGGGGCTCCAAAAGACCCAGTACTTC.